The clone carrying this T cell receptor (beta chain) has ten or more counts. The CDR3 sequence is 15 residues long. V was clipped by 0 bases and J by 2 bases, with 8 bases between them. A universal primer site arose from template switching, and cDNA bore unique molecular identifiers. TCRdb independently ran MiXCR on the 5' RACE reads; one entry per CDR3 protein. The sample lists approximately 94,000 distinct CDR3 sequences, around 5.5% seen once, with about 12% in the top ten. This entry belongs to a study of identical twins. This rearrangement joins TRBV12-3 or TRBV12-4 to TRBJ1-5; D is ambiguous. What was sequenced was memory T cells sorted from blood. The source is a woman aged 50 to 60 in good health. CDR3 DNA sequence: TGTGCCAGCAGTTTAGCGAGCTTGCGCAATCAGCCCCAGCATTTT. This codes for CASSLASLRNQPQHF.